A selection of T cell receptor beta chains follows, all from one sample in a study of siplizumab effects on memory and regulatory T cells. The assay was immunoSEQ multiplex PCR, and TCRdb's table has in-frame clones only and misses some. This table has 50,000 to 75,000 clones, less than 80% appearing once. Sequencing was performed on memory CD4+ T cells sorted from blood. These receptors came from a human donor in good health. The CDR3 runs from the conserved cysteine through the conserved F or W. Fields, in order: V gene, D gene, J gene, clone size, CDR3 protein, CDR3 DNA. A D gene is named only where the DNA matches it firmly. Some rows mark clone size as missing; the rest say once, few, many or name a class of expanded clone.

v_call: TRBV4-2; d_call: -; j_call: TRBJ1-3; clone_size: -; cdr3_aa: CASSQDGDPSGNTIYF; cdr3_nt: TGTGCCAGCAGCCAAGATGGCGACCCCTCTGGAAACACCATATATTTT
v_call: TRBV5-6; d_call: -; j_call: TRBJ1-5; clone_size: -; cdr3_aa: CASSLAVGRGNQPQHF; cdr3_nt: TGTGCCAGCAGCTTGGCGGTTGGCAGGGGAAATCAGCCCCAGCATTTT
v_call: TRBV6-6; d_call: -; j_call: TRBJ2-3; clone_size: -; cdr3_aa: CASSSRQGMADTQYF; cdr3_nt: TGTGCCAGCAGTTCCCGGCAGGGGATGGCAGATACGCAGTATTTT
v_call: TRBV5-5; d_call: TRBD2; j_call: TRBJ2-2; clone_size: many; cdr3_aa: CASSYSGGTMGNTGELFF; cdr3_nt: TGTGCCAGCAGCTATAGCGGGGGAACGATGGGGAACACCGGGGAGCTGTTTTTT
v_call: TRBV6-1; d_call: -; j_call: TRBJ1-2; clone_size: -; cdr3_aa: CASSELAGAGFNYGYTF; cdr3_nt: TGTGCCAGCAGTGAGTTGGCAGGAGCGGGATTTAACTATGGCTACACCTTC
v_call: TRBV27; d_call: -; j_call: TRBJ1-2; clone_size: -; cdr3_aa: CASSWRGMNGYTF; cdr3_nt: TGTGCCAGCAGTTGGAGGGGGATGAACGGCTACACCTTC
v_call: TRBV28; d_call: -; j_call: TRBJ2-5; clone_size: -; cdr3_aa: CASSPGTQKPYF; cdr3_nt: TGTGCCAGCAGTCCCGGGACCCAAAAACCGTACTTC
v_call: TRBV5-1; d_call: -; j_call: TRBJ2-3; clone_size: -; cdr3_aa: CASSLIGRVEDTQYF; cdr3_nt: TGCGCCAGCAGCTTGATAGGCCGGGTAGAAGATACGCAGTATTTT
v_call: TRBV15; d_call: -; j_call: TRBJ1-5; clone_size: -; cdr3_aa: CATSREDRNQPQHF; cdr3_nt: TGTGCCACCAGCAGGGAAGACAGGAATCAGCCCCAGCATTTT
v_call: TRBV10-3; d_call: TRBD2; j_call: TRBJ2-1; clone_size: -; cdr3_aa: CAISESGRIAGVNEQFF; cdr3_nt: TGTGCCATCAGTGAAAGTGGAAGGATAGCGGGGGTCAATGAGCAGTTCTTC
v_call: TRBV10-3; d_call: -; j_call: TRBJ2-5; clone_size: -; cdr3_aa: CAISDLETQYF; cdr3_nt: TGTGCCATCAGTGATCTAGAGACCCAGTACTTC
v_call: TRBV7-3; d_call: -; j_call: TRBJ2-7; clone_size: -; cdr3_aa: CASSLEQDPSYEQYF; cdr3_nt: TGTGCCAGCAGCTTAGAACAGGATCCTTCCTACGAGCAGTACTTC
v_call: TRBV7-2; d_call: -; j_call: TRBJ2-4; clone_size: -; cdr3_aa: CASSLAPDLGGNIQYF; cdr3_nt: TGTGCCAGCAGCTTAGCACCGGACCTTGGAGGGAACATTCAGTACTTC
v_call: TRBV15; d_call: -; j_call: TRBJ1-1; clone_size: once; cdr3_aa: CATSRGGVPEAFF; cdr3_nt: TGTGCCACCAGCAGAGGGGGGGTCCCTGAAGCTTTCTTT